Below, 11 T cell receptor beta chains from the same sample are listed, as sequenced in a study of monozygotic twins with inflammatory bowel disease. TCRdb derives one entry per CDR3 protein from the 5' RACE reads, leaving out DNA. Recorded for this sample: approximately 380,000 distinct CDR3 sequences. The specimen sequenced was blood. These receptor sequences come from a human donor with ulcerative colitis or Crohn's disease, or a healthy co-twin of an affected twin (not recorded which).

V and J are TRBV28 and TRBJ2-7; without DNA, the TCRdb call of TRBD1 cannot be checked. This CDR3 is 15 amino acids long. Germline values: CDR1 MDHEN, CDR2 SYDVKM. CDR3 in amino acids: CASRVTGTGAYEQYF. Supplemented by reference TRBV28 and TRBJ2-7, the full variable domain reads DVKVTQSSRYLVKRTGEKVFLECVQDMDHENMFWYRQDPGLGLRLIYFSYDVKMKEKGDIPEGYSVSREKKERFSLILESASTNQTSMYLCASRVTGTGAYEQYFGPGTRLTVT.

J is TRBJ2-7 and V is TRBV27; checking the TCRdb D call of TRBD2 is not possible without DNA. Looked up from germline, CDR1 is MNHEY and CDR2 is SMNVEV (reference sequence). CDR3 length: 13 residues. CDR3 protein: CASSRERPWEQYF.

This sequence joins TRBV20-1 and TRBJ1-5. The CDR3 spans 14 residues. Germline CDR1 DFQATT, CDR2 SNEGSKA (reference sequence). CDR3 in amino acids: CSARVTGGVQPQHF.

The chain couples TRBV2 to TRBJ2-1; no DNA is available, so the TRBD2 call from TCRdb remains unchecked. The germline gives CDR1 SNHLY, CDR2 FYNNEI. The CDR3 has 16 residues. Here the CDR3 reads CASRGYSGILYNEQFF.

V usage is TRBV2 and J usage is TRBJ2-2; the TCRdb D gene call, TRBD1, has no DNA to confirm it. This CDR3 is 13 amino acids long. The germline gives CDR1 SNHLY, CDR2 FYNNEI. CDR3 loop: CASSWDSTGELFF.

This chain uses TRBV12-3 or TRBV12-4 with TRBJ1-6. CDR3 length equals 13 residues. This chain's CDR3 is CASSSAYNSPLHF.

The rearrangement links TRBV6-1 to TRBJ1-2; TCRdb's D call of TRBD1 is untestable without DNA. The CDR3 has 12 residues. Germline V gene lookup returns CDR1 MNHNS and CDR2 SASEGT. CDR3 in amino acids: CASTGQGVLYTF.

The chain recombines TRBV11-2 with TRBJ1-5. Germline V gives CDR1 SGHAT, CDR2 FQNNGV. CDR3 length: 17 amino acids. CDR3 in amino acids: CASSQTPDGRSNQPQHF.

This rearrangement joins TRBV10-3 to TRBJ2-7. CDR3 length: 13 residues. Germline V gene data show CDR1 as ENHRY and CDR2 as SYGVKD. The chain's CDR3 is CAISESGPYEQYF.

The chain carries TRBV4-2 and TRBJ1-3; without DNA, the TCRdb call of TRBD1 cannot be checked. Germline V gives CDR1 LGHNA, CDR2 YNFKEQ. The CDR3 has 15 amino acids. CDR3 residues: CASSLPLGPGNTIYF.

V is TRBV20-1 and J is TRBJ1-5. The CDR3 loop spans 13 amino acids. CDR1 DFQATT and CDR2 SNEGSKA come from the germline V gene (reference sequence). This CDR3 is CSFIRSQNQPQHF.